Sequencing of this TCR beta chain was carried out in a study of blood T cell repertoires in COVID-19. Background on the study: Samples taken during acute and convalescent COVID-19 were collected in the United States, Italy and Spain.

CDR1 is SEHNR, CDR2 FQNEAQ, per germline (reference sequence). Deletions cut 3 bases from V and 6 bases from J, with 6 bases between. This CDR3 contains 12 residues. As handled by the study authors: By means of reference gene primer amplification, nucleated cell counts were estimated. Profiling relied on immunoSEQ multiplex PCR, and the TCRdb table lists in-frame clones only, not all of them. That table supplies the V and J calls and clone size; D and trimming were determined from the DNA. Among some 180,000 clones listed, 75% to 85% were seen once. Sample: peripheral blood. J is TRBJ1-5 and V is TRBV7-9; no firm D call. This receptor was taken from a human donor in a cohort sampled during active COVID-19. The CDR3 DNA reads as TGTGCCAGCAGCTTGACATTTCAGCCCCAGCATTTT. This gives the protein CASSLTFQPQHF.